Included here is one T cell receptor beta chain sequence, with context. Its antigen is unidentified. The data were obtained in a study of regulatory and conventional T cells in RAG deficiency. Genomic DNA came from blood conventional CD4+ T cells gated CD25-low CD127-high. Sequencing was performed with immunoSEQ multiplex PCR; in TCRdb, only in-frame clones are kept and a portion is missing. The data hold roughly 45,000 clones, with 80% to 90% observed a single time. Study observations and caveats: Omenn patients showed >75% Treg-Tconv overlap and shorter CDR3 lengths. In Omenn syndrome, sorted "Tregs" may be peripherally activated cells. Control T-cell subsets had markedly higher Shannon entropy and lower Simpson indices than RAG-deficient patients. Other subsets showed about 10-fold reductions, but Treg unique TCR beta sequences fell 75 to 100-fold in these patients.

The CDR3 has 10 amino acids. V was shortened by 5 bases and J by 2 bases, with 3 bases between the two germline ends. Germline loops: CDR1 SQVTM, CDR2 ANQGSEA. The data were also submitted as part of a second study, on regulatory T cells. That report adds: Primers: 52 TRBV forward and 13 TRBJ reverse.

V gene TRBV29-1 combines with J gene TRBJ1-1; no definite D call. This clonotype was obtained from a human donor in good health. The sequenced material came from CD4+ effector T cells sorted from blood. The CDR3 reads CSVHNTEAFF. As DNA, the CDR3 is TGCAGCGTTCATAACACTGAAGCTTTCTTT.